This T cell receptor (beta chain) was identified during a study of blood T cells in healthy people across ages. Whole-study findings and limits: Estimates based on one million T cells were treated as lower bounds.

Using a J-beta primer mix together with a sample-barcoded 5' primer, a second PCR was run for about 7 to 12 cycles. TCRdb re-analysed the 5' RACE reads in MiXCR, keeping a single row per CDR3 protein. Seen here are about 1.4 million distinct CDR3 sequences, around 55% observed once, and the top ten hold about 6.7%. Peripheral blood samples of 9 to 10 milliliters were drawn from each donor. PBMCs were isolated at a quantity of at least 7 million per sample. Total RNA, at least 5 micrograms per sample, was extracted from PBMCs. Of note for this clonotype: Its specificity is not known.

This CDR3 is built from 16 residues. This sequence joins TRBV12-3 or TRBV12-4 and TRBJ2-7; D possibly corresponds to TRBD2 (5 bases). The J call may not be correct, given that the DNA end is closer to TRBJ2-5. The source of this sequence is a man between 18 and 29 years old in good health. The specimen sequenced was blood. The CDR3, as DNA: TGTGCCAGCAGTTTAGGAGGGCAGACCAGGCAAGAGACCCAGTACTTC. Protein: CASSLGGQTRQETQYF.